The source of this TCR beta chain is a study of vaccination and CD4 T cells after COVID-19. Background on the study: Each participant was administered two doses of a vaccine, which was either BNT162b2 or mRNA-1273. Cells received overlapping spike peptides from SARS-CoV-2, HCoV-NL63, HCoV-OC43 and HCoV-229E as stimulation.

The treatment here: roughly 11-day PBMC culture with coronavirus spike peptide pools or control peptides (ViraFEST assay). The Oncomine TCR Beta short-read assay was what sequenced the DNA obtained from cultured CD4+ T cells. A single record per CDR3 protein comes from TCRdb applying MiXCR to the PCR reads. This sample has some 10,000 distinct CDR3 sequences, with around a third found just once. The V gene lost 5 bases and the J gene lost 0 bases, with 15 bases spanning the gap. This CDR3 is built from 16 residues. On this clonotype: The antigen is undetermined.

The chain employs TRBV5-3 and TRBJ1-5; weak D call: TRBD1 (6 bases). TRBV5-3 is noted as an ORF with a role that remains uncertain. The sequenced material came from CD4+ T cells from blood, cultured in vitro. This TCR was sampled from a human donor who had recovered from COVID-19. CDR3 nucleotide sequence: TGTGCCAGAAGGGGGGGCCTTTGGTATAGCAATCAGCCCCAGCATTTT. Amino acid sequence: CARRGGLWYSNQPQHF.